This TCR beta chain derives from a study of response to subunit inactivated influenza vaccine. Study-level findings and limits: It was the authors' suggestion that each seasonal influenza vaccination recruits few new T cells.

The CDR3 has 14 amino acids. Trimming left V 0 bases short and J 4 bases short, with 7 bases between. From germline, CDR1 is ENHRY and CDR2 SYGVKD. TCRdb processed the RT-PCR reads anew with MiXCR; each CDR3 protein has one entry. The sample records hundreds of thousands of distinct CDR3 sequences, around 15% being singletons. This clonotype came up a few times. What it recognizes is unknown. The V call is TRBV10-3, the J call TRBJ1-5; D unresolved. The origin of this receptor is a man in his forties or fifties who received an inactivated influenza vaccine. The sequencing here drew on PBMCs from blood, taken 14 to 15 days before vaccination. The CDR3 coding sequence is TGTGCCATCAGTGAGTCGGGAGGGAATCAGCCCCAGCATTTT. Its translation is CAISESGGNQPQHF.